The rows below give T cell receptor beta chains drawn from one sample of a study of cytomegalovirus exposure and HLA in healthy donors. Clones were read by immunoSEQ multiplex PCR, and TCRdb kept only the in-frame ones, dropping some. Of nearly 200,000 clones detected, over 75% appear once; the ten largest clones hold roughly 0.1%. Sequencing was carried out using PBMCs. The receptors were gathered from a boy aged 2 to 10 in good health and CMV-seronegative. Both conserved end residues are trimmed from each CDR3. Fields, in order: CDR3 protein, V gene, J gene, clone size. Clone size, where shown, is once, few, many, or a class for clones that have expanded.

ASSPLPGGGAGYGYT	TRBV7-2	TRBJ1-2	.
ASSLFQGALGNQPQH	TRBV5-5	TRBJ1-5	.
ASSPGPGTPSSYEQY	TRBV5-6	TRBJ2-7	.
ASSLSSIDTQY	TRBV7-9	TRBJ2-3	.
ASRYAARGSTDTQY	TRBV2	TRBJ2-3	.
ASRGGSSYNSPLH	TRBV6-1	TRBJ1-6	few
AISGRDRGNTIY	TRBV10-3	TRBJ1-3	once
ASSQEVGGVVWGLAQPQH	TRBV4-3	TRBJ1-5	.
ASTYKRDILNTGELF	TRBV2	TRBJ2-2	.
ASMQGSTNEKLF	TRBV5-1	TRBJ1-4	.
ASSSRSGGARETQY	TRBV7-2	TRBJ2-5	.
ASSPQGRGVYEQY	TRBV7-6	TRBJ2-7	.
ASSLLSGGTYEQY	TRBV7-2	TRBJ2-7	.
SARLNTEAF	TRBV20-1	TRBJ1-1	.
ASSQDRNQPQH	TRBV18	TRBJ1-5	once
ASFRGTGELF	TRBV6-5	TRBJ2-2	.
SVERGSYNEQF	TRBV29-1	TRBJ2-1	few
ASSPEVNGQRNQPQH	TRBV5-6	TRBJ1-5	.
ASSARLAGPSTDTQY	TRBV7-9	TRBJ2-3	.
ASSQDPGFDRKEKLF	TRBV4-3	TRBJ1-4	.
ASSRNRANEQF	TRBV11-2	TRBJ2-1	once
ASSLARGDYGYT	TRBV5-1	TRBJ1-2	.
ASSGTGFYEQY	TRBV2	TRBJ2-7	.
ASSLLFRHKSYGYT	TRBV18	TRBJ1-2	.
ASSLRAGTGDYEQY	TRBV4-1	TRBJ2-7	.
ASSPRGNSNQPQH	TRBV25-1	TRBJ1-5	.
ASSPSARGEIYEQY	TRBV4-3	TRBJ2-7	few
ASSFRRYRGSYEQY	TRBV7-3	TRBJ2-7	.
ASSPHYRRGLNTEAF	TRBV21-1	TRBJ1-1	.
ASGIASYEQY	TRBV12-5	TRBJ2-7	.
ASSLGGGERSQQY	TRBV5-4	TRBJ2-5	.
ASSQETGWDQPQH	TRBV4-2	TRBJ1-5	.
AWVRGWGRVTEAF	TRBV30	TRBJ1-1	few
ASSEPYEQY	TRBV2	TRBJ2-7	once
AIRGGEGDTEAF	TRBV10-3	TRBJ1-1	few
ASSYRPGGNEQY	TRBV6-5	TRBJ2-7	.
ASSLGGEETQY	TRBV7-2	TRBJ2-5	.
ASKSRDSSYEQY	TRBV2	TRBJ2-7	.
ASSPGTGHSGANVLT	TRBV25-1	TRBJ2-6	.
ASSSGQSTGELF	TRBV2	TRBJ2-2	.
ASSDPGQGLRGNYGYT	TRBV19	TRBJ1-2	.
ASSPGTSGGFGELF	TRBV9	TRBJ2-2	.
ASRIQGKAYEQY	TRBV6-6	TRBJ2-7	few
ASSLTSPGQGETQY	TRBV7-3	TRBJ2-5	.
ASSLKRGGQETQY	TRBV7-2	TRBJ2-5	.
ASMEADLRETQY	TRBV10-2	TRBJ2-5	.
ASSLRGYT	TRBV7-7	TRBJ1-2	.
ASSASQGLAGELF	TRBV9	TRBJ2-2	few
ASVGTGPTEAF	TRBV10-2	TRBJ1-1	.